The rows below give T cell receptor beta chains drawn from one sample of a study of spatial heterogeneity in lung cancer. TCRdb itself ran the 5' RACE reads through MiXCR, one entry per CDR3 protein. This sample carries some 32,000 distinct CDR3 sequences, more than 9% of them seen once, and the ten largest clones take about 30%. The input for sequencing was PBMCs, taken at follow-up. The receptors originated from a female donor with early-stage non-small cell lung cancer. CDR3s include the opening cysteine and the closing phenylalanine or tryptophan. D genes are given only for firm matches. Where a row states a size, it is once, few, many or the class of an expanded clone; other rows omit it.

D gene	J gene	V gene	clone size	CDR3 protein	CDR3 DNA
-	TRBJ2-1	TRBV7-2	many	CASSLSALYGSYNEQFF	TGTGCCAGCAGCCTCAGTGCACTCTACGGGAGCTACAATGAGCAGTTCTTC
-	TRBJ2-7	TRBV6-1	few	CASSELRGWGEQYF	TGTGCCAGCAGTGAGCTGAGAGGATGGGGCGAGCAGTACTTC
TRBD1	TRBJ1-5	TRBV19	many	CASLDRGNDQPQHF	TGTGCCAGCCTCGACAGGGGAAACGATCAGCCCCAGCATTTT
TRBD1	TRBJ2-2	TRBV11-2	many	CASRKFGDRNTGELFF	TGTGCCAGCAGGAAGTTCGGGGACAGGAACACCGGGGAGCTGTTTTTT
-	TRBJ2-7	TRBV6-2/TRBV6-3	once	CASSSPPGSEQYF	TGTGCCAGCAGTTCCCCCCCGGGATCCGAGCAGTACTTC
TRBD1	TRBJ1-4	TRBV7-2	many	CASSPRTGRSEKLFF	TGTGCCAGCAGCCCTAGGACAGGGCGCTCTGAAAAACTGTTTTTT
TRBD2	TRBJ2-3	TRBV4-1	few	CASSPRHSGGRTDTQYF	TGCGCCAGCAGCCCGAGACATAGCGGGGGGAGGACAGATACGCAGTATTTT
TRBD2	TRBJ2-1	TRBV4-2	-	CASSQEASGGANEQFF	TGTGCCAGCAGCCAAGAGGCTAGCGGGGGGGCAAATGAGCAGTTCTTC
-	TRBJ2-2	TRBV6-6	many	CASSYLFGTHSGELFF	TGTGCCAGCAGTTACCTGTTCGGGACCCACTCCGGGGAGCTGTTTTTT
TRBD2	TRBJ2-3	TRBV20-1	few	CSAPSGVGTDTQYF	TGCAGTGCTCCTAGCGGGGTCGGTACAGATACGCAGTATTTT
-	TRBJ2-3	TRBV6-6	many	CATVRGTDTQYF	TGTGCCACCGTACGGGGCACAGATACGCAGTATTTT
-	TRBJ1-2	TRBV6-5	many	CASSYSAVGVRYGYTF	TGTGCCAGCAGTTACTCTGCGGTCGGAGTGCGGTATGGCTACACCTTC
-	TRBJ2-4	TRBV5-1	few	CASSPERGGLAKNIQYF	TGCGCCAGCAGCCCCGAAAGAGGGGGATTAGCCAAAAACATTCAGTACTTC
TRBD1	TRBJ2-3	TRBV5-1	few	CASSLTGTASTDTQYF	TGCGCCAGCAGCTTAACCGGGACAGCGAGCACAGATACGCAGTATTTT
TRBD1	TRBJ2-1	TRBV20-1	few	CSAGTGYNEQFF	TGCAGTGCTGGGACAGGATACAATGAGCAGTTCTTC
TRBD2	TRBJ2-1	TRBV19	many	CASSIGLAVYNEQFF	TGTGCCAGTAGTATTGGACTAGCGGTATACAATGAGCAGTTCTTC
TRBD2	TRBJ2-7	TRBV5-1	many	CASSLGSGELIYEQYF	TGCGCCAGCAGCTTGGGAAGCGGGGAGCTAATTTACGAGCAGTACTTC
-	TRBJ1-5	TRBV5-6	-	CASSLGRDQPQHF	TGTGCCAGCAGCTTGGGTAGAGATCAGCCCCAGCATTTT
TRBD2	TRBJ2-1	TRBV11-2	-	CASSGGLAGMRSYNEQFF	TGTGCCAGCAGCGGCGGACTAGCGGGGATGCGGTCCTACAATGAGCAGTTCTTC
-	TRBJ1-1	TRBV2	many	CASRGTVMNTEAFF	TGTGCCAGCCGCGGGACCGTCATGAACACTGAAGCTTTCTTT
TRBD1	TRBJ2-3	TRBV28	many	CASSATGEDTQYF	TGTGCCAGCAGTGCTACAGGGGAAGATACGCAGTATTTT
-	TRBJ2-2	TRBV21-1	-	CASSKENGTVNTGELFF	TGTGCCAGCAGCAAAGAAAACGGGACAGTGAACACCGGGGAGCTGTTTTTT
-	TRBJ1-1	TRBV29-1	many	CSVDPSGGAEAFF	TGCAGCGTTGATCCCTCTGGAGGCGCTGAAGCTTTCTTT
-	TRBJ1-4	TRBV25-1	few	CASTQGGGAPNEKLFF	TGTGCCAGCACGCAAGGGGGGGGCGCCCCAAATGAAAAACTGTTTTTT
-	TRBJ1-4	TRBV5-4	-	CASSLGQTPEKLFF	TGTGCCAGCAGCCTCGGACAGACGCCTGAAAAACTGTTTTTT
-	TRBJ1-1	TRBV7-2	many	CASSSGWRSTEAFF	TGTGCCAGCAGCTCCGGGTGGAGGTCCACTGAAGCTTTCTTT
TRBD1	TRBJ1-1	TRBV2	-	CASSGDRGTEAFF	TGTGCCAGCAGCGGCGACAGGGGGACTGAAGCTTTCTTT
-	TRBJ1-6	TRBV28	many	CASSHRGGARNSPLHF	TGTGCCAGCAGCCACCGGGGGGGCGCACGTAATTCACCCCTCCACTTT
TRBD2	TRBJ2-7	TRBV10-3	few	CAISEATSGGYEQYF	TGTGCCATCAGTGAGGCCACTAGCGGGGGGTACGAGCAGTACTTC
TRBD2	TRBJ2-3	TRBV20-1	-	CSARNLAGESTDTQYF	TGCAGTGCTAGAAATCTAGCGGGGGAGAGCACAGATACGCAGTATTTT
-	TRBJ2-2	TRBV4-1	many	CASSPTENTGELFF	TGCGCCAGCAGCCCCACAGAGAACACCGGGGAGCTGTTTTTT
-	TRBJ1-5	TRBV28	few	CASSISTGLGSVDQPQHF	TGTGCCAGCAGTATTAGTACAGGGTTGGGGTCAGTCGATCAGCCCCAGCATTTT
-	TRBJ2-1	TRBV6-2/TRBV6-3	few	CASSSTENNEQFF	TGTGCCAGCAGTTCGACAGAGAACAATGAGCAGTTCTTC
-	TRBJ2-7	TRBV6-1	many	CASSGQSPSYEQYF	TGTGCCAGCAGTGGACAGTCTCCCTCCTACGAGCAGTACTTC
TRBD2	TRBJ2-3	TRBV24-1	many	CATSGSPPGLSTDTQYF	TGTGCCACCAGTGGCTCCCCACCGGGACTAAGCACAGATACGCAGTATTTT
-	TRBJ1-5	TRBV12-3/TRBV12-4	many	CASSPADISSNQPQHF	TGTGCCAGCAGTCCCGCCGATATATCGAGCAATCAGCCCCAGCATTTT
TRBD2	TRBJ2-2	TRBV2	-	CASSPSGAGGGELFF	TGTGCCAGCAGCCCTAGCGGGGCGGGAGGCGGGGAGCTGTTTTTT
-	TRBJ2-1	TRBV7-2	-	CASSIFLVTHNNEQFF	TGTGCCAGCAGCATATTCCTAGTGACCCACAACAATGAGCAGTTCTTC
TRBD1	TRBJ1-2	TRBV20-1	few	CSARTGGFGYTF	TGCAGTGCCCGGACAGGTGGCTTCGGCTACACCTTC
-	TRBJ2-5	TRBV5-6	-	CASSLSSLETQYF	TGTGCCAGCAGCTTATCGAGTCTAGAGACCCAGTACTTC
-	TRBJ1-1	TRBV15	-	CATSRDTRGPLEAFF	TGTGCCACCAGCAGAGATACACGGGGACCACTCGAAGCTTTCTTT
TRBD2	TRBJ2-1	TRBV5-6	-	CASSFSTSGFYNEQFF	TGTGCCAGCAGCTTCTCGACTAGCGGGTTCTACAATGAGCAGTTCTTC
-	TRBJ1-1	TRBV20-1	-	CSAPRGGLNTEAFF	TGCAGTGCCCCCCGTGGGGGATTGAACACTGAAGCTTTCTTT
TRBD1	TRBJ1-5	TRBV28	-	CASRPGRTGLNQPQHF	TGTGCCAGCAGGCCTGGGCGGACAGGATTGAATCAGCCCCAGCATTTT
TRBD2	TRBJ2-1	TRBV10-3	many	CAISESLLAGGPDEQFF	TGTGCCATCAGTGAGTCCCTACTAGCGGGGGGGCCGGATGAGCAGTTCTTC
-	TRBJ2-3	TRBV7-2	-	CASSLDGGGAPTDTQYF	TGTGCCAGCAGCTTAGATGGTGGCGGGGCCCCCACAGATACGCAGTATTTT
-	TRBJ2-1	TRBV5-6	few	CASSPGTEQFF	TGTGCCAGCAGCCCAGGGACTGAGCAGTTCTTC
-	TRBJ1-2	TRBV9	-	CASSVVQDGAYGYTF	TGTGCCAGCAGCGTAGTTCAGGATGGGGCCTATGGCTACACCTTC
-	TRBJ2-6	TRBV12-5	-	CASALRTGRASGANVLTF	TGTGCTAGTGCCCTCAGGACAGGGAGGGCCTCTGGGGCCAACGTCCTGACTTTC
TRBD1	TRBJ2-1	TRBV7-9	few	CASSLNLGQGARVNEQFF	TGTGCCAGCAGCTTGAACCTGGGACAGGGGGCCCGAGTCAATGAGCAGTTCTTC
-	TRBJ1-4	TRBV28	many	CASHPGSGEKLFF	TGTGCCAGCCATCCTGGGAGTGGGGAAAAACTGTTTTTT
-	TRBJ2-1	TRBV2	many	CASNAEGEQFF	TGTGCCAGCAACGCGGAGGGTGAGCAGTTCTTC
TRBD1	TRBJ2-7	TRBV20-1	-	CSARVPGTGGSYEQYF	TGCAGTGCTAGAGTACCCGGGACAGGGGGCTCCTACGAGCAGTACTTC
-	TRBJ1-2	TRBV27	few	CASSFSGWHGYTF	TGTGCCAGCAGTTTTTCGGGGTGGCATGGCTACACCTTC
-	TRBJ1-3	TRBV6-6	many	CASTYLEVSGNTIYF	TGTGCCAGCACATATTTGGAGGTTTCTGGAAACACCATATATTTT
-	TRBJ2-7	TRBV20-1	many	CSAKTWGPYEQYF	TGCAGTGCTAAGACTTGGGGGCCCTACGAGCAGTACTTC
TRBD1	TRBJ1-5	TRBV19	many	CASSGDRDRGLNSNQPQHF	TGTGCCAGTAGTGGCGACCGGGACAGGGGTTTAAATAGCAATCAGCCCCAGCATTTT
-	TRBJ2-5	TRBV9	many	CASSGGAPQETQYF	TGTGCCAGCAGCGGAGGGGCCCCCCAAGAGACCCAGTACTTC
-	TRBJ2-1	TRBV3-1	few	CASSQESGVYNEQFF	TGTGCCAGCAGCCAAGAATCGGGGGTATACAATGAGCAGTTCTTC
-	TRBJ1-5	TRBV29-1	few	CSVRGRAPYSNQPQHF	TGCAGCGTTAGGGGTAGGGCGCCGTATAGCAATCAGCCCCAGCATTTT